These 4 T cell receptor beta chains share one sample of origin, sequenced in a study of T cells in Graves' hyperthyroidism and ophthalmopathy. What was amplified from RNA transcripts were TCR beta CDR3 regions. The study used the HTBI primer set for a first-round RT-PCR of the TCR CDR3. TCRdb re-derived calls from the multiplex PCR reads in MiXCR, one entry per CDR3 protein. The table has about 840,000 distinct CDR3 sequences, 35% to 45% seen once. Material for sequencing was blood. The receptor set was obtained from a man younger than 35 with Graves' hyperthyroidism.

This chain uses TRBV9 with TRBJ1-1, with 7 bases lining up with TRBD1. There are 15 residues in the CDR3. Germline lookup yields CDR1 SGDLS and CDR2 YYNGEE. J gave up 5 bases and V 5 bases, and 12 bases lay outside the gene matches. The CDR3 DNA sequence: TGTGCCAGCAGTGTCTACAGGGGTTCGGGAACTGAAGCTTTCTTT. It specifies CASSVYRGSGTEAFF.

V gene TRBV7-6 combines with J gene TRBJ2-5, with TRBD1 matching 10 bases. CDR3 size: 15 residues. V lost 5 bases to trimming and J lost 5 bases; unmatched junction nucleotides: 8. The germline V gene encodes CDR1 SGHVS and CDR2 FNYEAQ. The CDR3: CASSQADRGEETQYF. The CDR3 DNA is TGTGCCAGCAGCCAAGCGGACAGGGGGGAGGAGACCCAGTACTTC.

This rearrangement joins TRBV4-2 to TRBJ1-2; the D is unclear. The CDR3 totals 13 residues. Germline CDR1 LGHNA, CDR2 YNFKEQ. Trimming stripped 0 bases from V and 4 bases from J, with 6 bases between. The CDR3 DNA reads as TGTGCCAGCAGCCAAGATGAGAGCTATGGCTACACCTTC. As protein: CASSQDESYGYTF.

This clonotype was observed at least ten times. This chain links TRBV14 with TRBJ1-1; maybe TRBD1 (5 bases). The V gene lost 0 bases and the J gene lost 1 base, with 6 bases spanning the gap. The CDR3 is 14 residues long. Germline-derived CDR1 and CDR2 are SGHDN and FVKESK. The CDR3 sequence is CASSQDGGNTEAFF. CDR3 sequence (DNA): TGTGCCAGCAGCCAAGATGGGGGGAACACTGAAGCTTTCTTT.